This T cell receptor (beta chain) was documented in a study of cytomegalovirus exposure and HLA in healthy donors. Profiled with immunoSEQ multiplex PCR; TCRdb holds only in-frame clones, not every one. This sample carries 100,000 to 150,000 clones, approximately 92% of them seen once, and the ten largest clones take around 1.1%. Germline-derived CDR1 and CDR2 are SEHNR and FQNEAQ (reference sequence). V shed 6 bases and J shed 0 bases, with 8 bases lying between them. The CDR3 is 13 residues long. This sequence was found in a woman younger than 30 in good health and CMV-seronegative. V gene TRBV7-9 combines with J gene TRBJ1-1; TRBD1 might be the D (6 bases). What was sequenced was PBMCs. CDR3 amino acids: CASRRQVNTEAFF. The CDR3 nucleotides read TGTGCCAGCAGGCGACAGGTGAACACTGAAGCTTTCTTT.